This T cell receptor (beta chain) was profiled in a study of esophageal squamous cell carcinoma tumors (dated by TCRdb to about 2021). With respect to the entire study: Principal component analysis with K-means clustering of immunohistochemical values for T-cell and checkpoint markers was used to divide patients into immuno relation high and low groups. TCR sequencing was performed on 10 or so patients, consisting of five randomly selected high immuno relation cases and five background-matched low immuno relation cases. The approximately 11 cases yielded under 2,000,000 total TCRalpha reads and around 1.4 million total TCRbeta reads, and approximately 32,000 and 35,000 of those reads, respectively, were unique. The wider cohort included roughly 55 esophageal squamous cell carcinoma patients in Japan who were treated with surgery, of whom around 21 were high and some 30 were low immuno relation cases. The goal of the study was to evaluate both the diversity of the TCR repertoire and the shared TCR repertoires of T cells inside the tumor environment of esophageal squamous cell carcinoma. What the authors observed across the whole study: A single dominant TCRalpha VJ recombination with apparently reduced TCRalpha diversity was observed in about 30% of the 10 cases. No difference in total TCR repertoire counts was observed between groups, whereas significant repertoire counts were found to be higher in the high immuno relation group. Since the TCRalpha and TCRbeta chains were sequenced separately, neither the chain pairing nor the recognized antigens could be determined. Only a few cases were included in the TCR repertoire analysis, and no investigation at the CDR3 clonotype level was carried out. Roughly 26 TRAV|TRAJ and fewer than 25 TRBV|TRBJ combinations, including TRAV13-1|TRAJ22 and TRBV7-9|TRBJ2-7, appeared to be shared among high immuno relation cases. Given the large variation in the TCRalphabeta repertoire, the shared V|J recombination candidates might have been chosen by chance.

V is pruned by 7 bases and J by 2 bases, leaving 8 bases of the junction without a gene match. The CDR3 numbers 16 residues from cysteine through phenylalanine. Kept here is only the CDR3 DNA, which spans 48 bases and is read in frame from base 1. CDR1 and CDR2, looked up from the germline V gene (reference sequence), are LNHNV and YYDKDF. Patients who received neoadjuvant chemotherapy or who lacked clinical information were excluded from enrollment. All of the TCR-sequenced cases shown were male, and each had a subtotal esophagectomy with 2- or 3-field lymphadenectomy. RNA was isolated from bulk tumor tissue sections using a Qiagen AllPrep kit, and no T-cell sorting was performed. Until RNA extraction, small sections of surgically resected tumor tissue were kept in RNAlater reagent at -80 degrees C. A remark on this clonotype: The antigen this receptor binds is unknown. Within one base of it there is no much larger clone, and no base qualities were kept.

Libraries were made using 5' RACE. PCR was performed with KAPA HiFi using TCRalpha or TCRbeta constant-region primers together with a P20EA primer, and a nested second PCR was then carried out with CA2 or CB2. TCR genes were amplified by unbiased adaptor ligation RT-PCR, with reverse transcription by Superscript III and a polyT18-containing BSL-18E primer. Once second-strand synthesis and blunting were done, the P10EA/P20EA adaptor was ligated onto the 5' end of the cDNA, and NotI digestion came next. Both the first and second PCRs consisted of around 22 cycles of 98 degrees C for 20 s, 65 degrees C for 30 s and 72 degrees C for 1 min. The Nextera XT Index kit v2 Set A was used to index the amplicons, which were then pooled in equimolar amounts and quantified with a Qubit 2.0 Fluorometer. For sequencing, the Illumina MiSeq platform generated 2x300 bp paired-end reads. The authors' pipeline ran thus. Using Repertoire Genesis software ver.1.0, reads were assigned to V and J genes based on the highest identity to IMGT reference sequences. The CDR3 region was defined as running from Cys104 to Phe118 plus Gly119 and was then translated, while a unique sequence read was defined by a distinct combination of V, J and CDR3 amino acids. Shared V|J combinations were chosen if significant in both a Fisher's exact test in edgeR and a Mann Whitney U test. Repertoire dissimilarity index was computed with the R rdi package after removing singletons and bootstrapping 500 repertoire combinations. Through fastp at Q25 and MiXCR, TCRdb rebuilt clones from the public reads, retaining in-frame beta chains. All rows with the same CDR3 protein become a single entry with the most common DNA and genes. The V and J calls, along with clone size, are taken from TCRdb and not from the paper's own processing. The sample table shows some 200 distinct CDR3 sequences, and roughly 15% are seen once. The ten top clones hold about 47% of the sample.

The sequence links TRBV15 to TRBJ2-6, and 7 junction bases match TRBD1. The specimen sequenced was tumor tissue. This TCR was recovered from a man between 50 and 79 years old with esophageal squamous cell carcinoma. The CDR3 region: CATTQGKPPGANVLTF. Here is the DNA: TGTGCCACCACACAGGGGAAACCCCCTGGGGCCAACGTCCTGACTTTC.